The present T cell receptor (beta chain) was sequenced within a study of cytomegalovirus exposure and HLA in healthy donors. Turning to the study itself: Roughly 85 million unique TCRs from HLA-typed donors made up an early data release.

Regarding the study as a whole: The study flagged around 150 TCR beta chains as cytomegalovirus-associated. Several top significant clusters appeared, in a later analysis, to be linked to common viral pathogens. Segments of the TCR beta V type were, in most cases, productive about 87% or about 30% of the time in an earlier analysis.

V gave up 5 bases and J gave up 1 base; unmatched junction bases: 4. CDR1 is SEHNR and CDR2 is FQNEAQ in the germline V gene (reference sequence). The CDR3 has 16 residues. A multiplex PCR was run with 60 Vbeta primers and 13 Jbeta primers. Profiling relied on immunoSEQ multiplex PCR, and the TCRdb table lists in-frame clones only, not all of them. The table shows around 99,000 clones, with around 77% occurring only once. In its sample, this clone was seen a few times. Its target is not known. V usage is TRBV7-9 and J usage is TRBJ2-3; TRBD2 matches at 12 bases. What was sequenced was PBMCs. The receptor comes from a man aged 40-55 years in good health and CMV-seronegative. CDR3 sequence (DNA): TGTGCCAGCAGCCCTCGGACTAGCGGGGGCACAGATACGCAGTATTTT. Amino acid sequence: CASSPRTSGGTDTQYF.